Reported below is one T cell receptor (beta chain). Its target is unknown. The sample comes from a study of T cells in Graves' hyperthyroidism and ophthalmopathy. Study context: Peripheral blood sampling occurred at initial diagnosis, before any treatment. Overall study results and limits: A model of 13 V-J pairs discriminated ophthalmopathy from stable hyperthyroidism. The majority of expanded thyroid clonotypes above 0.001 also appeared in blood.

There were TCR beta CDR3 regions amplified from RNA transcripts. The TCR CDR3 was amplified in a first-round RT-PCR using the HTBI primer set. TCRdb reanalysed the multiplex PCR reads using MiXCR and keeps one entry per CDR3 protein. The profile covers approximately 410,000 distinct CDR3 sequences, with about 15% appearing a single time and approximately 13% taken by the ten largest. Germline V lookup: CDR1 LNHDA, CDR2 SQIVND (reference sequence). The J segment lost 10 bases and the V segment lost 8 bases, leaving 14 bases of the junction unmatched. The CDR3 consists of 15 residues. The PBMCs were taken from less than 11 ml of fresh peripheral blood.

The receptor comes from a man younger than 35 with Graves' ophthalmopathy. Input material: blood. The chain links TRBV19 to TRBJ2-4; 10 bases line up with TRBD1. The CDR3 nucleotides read TGTGCCAGTCGCTCTCGACAGGGGGCTCCCCCTATTCAGTACTTC. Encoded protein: CASRSRQGAPPIQYF.